This T cell receptor beta chain was captured by sequencing in a study of blood T cell repertoires in COVID-19. TCRdb keeps only in-frame clones here, not all; method: immunoSEQ multiplex PCR. The table has about 160,000 clones, about 80% seen once. Germline V gene sequence: CDR1 SGHKS, CDR2 YYEKEE (reference sequence). Trimming took 4 bases from V and 6 from J, leaving 14 bases between them. CDR3 length: 14 residues. The chain links TRBV5-5 to TRBJ2-4; unclear D gene. The sample consisted of peripheral blood. The receptor was isolated from an elderly woman with acute or convalescent COVID-19. The CDR3: CASSPPGARNIQYF. The CDR3 DNA reads TGTGCCAGCAGCCCCCCCGGAGCGAGAAACATTCAGTACTTC.